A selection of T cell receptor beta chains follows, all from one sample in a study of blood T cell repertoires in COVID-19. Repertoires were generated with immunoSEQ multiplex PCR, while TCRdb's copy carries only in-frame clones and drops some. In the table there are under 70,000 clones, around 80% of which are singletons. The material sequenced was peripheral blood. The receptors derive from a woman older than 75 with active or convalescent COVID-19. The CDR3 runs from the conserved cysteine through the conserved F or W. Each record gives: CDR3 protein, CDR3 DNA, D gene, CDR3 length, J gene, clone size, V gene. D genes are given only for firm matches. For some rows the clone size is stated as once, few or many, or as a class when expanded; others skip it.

CDR3: CASSYHPDRGHAGELFF
DNA: TGTGCCAGCAGCTACCACCCGGACAGGGGGCACGCCGGGGAGCTGTTTTTT
D: TRBD1
length: 17
J: TRBJ2-2
size: NA
V: TRBV13

CDR3: CASSLRDSPLSYTF
DNA: TGTGCCAGCAGTCTTAGGGACAGCCCTCTGAGCTACACCTTC
D: TRBD1
length: 14
J: TRBJ1-2
size: few
V: TRBV5-4

CDR3: CSVGETPDTQYF
DNA: TGCAGCGTTGGTGAGACACCAGATACGCAGTATTTT
D: NA
length: 12
J: TRBJ2-3
size: NA
V: TRBV29-1

CDR3: CSVERELAGGGETQYF
DNA: TGCAGCGTTGAGAGGGAACTAGCGGGGGGTGGAGAGACCCAGTACTTC
D: TRBD2
length: 16
J: TRBJ2-5
size: NA
V: TRBV29-1

CDR3: CASSQEPGPLAKNIQYF
DNA: TGTGCCAGCAGCCAAGAACCAGGTCCTTTAGCCAAAAACATTCAGTACTTC
D: NA
length: 17
J: TRBJ2-4
size: NA
V: TRBV3-1/TRBV3-2

CDR3: CASSRDGGAYNEQFF
DNA: TGTGCCAGTAGTAGAGACGGGGGGGCGTACAATGAGCAGTTCTTC
D: TRBD2
length: 15
J: TRBJ2-1
size: NA
V: TRBV19

CDR3: CASSRDRGYYTGELFF
DNA: TGTGCCAGTAGTCGCGACAGGGGATATTACACCGGGGAGCTGTTTTTT
D: TRBD1
length: 16
J: TRBJ2-2
size: NA
V: TRBV19

CDR3: CASSLGTGRTPLHF
DNA: TGTGCCAGTAGCCTAGGGACAGGGAGAACACCCCTCCACTTT
D: TRBD1
length: 14
J: TRBJ1-6
size: NA
V: TRBV19

CDR3: CASSEYRGRKLFF
DNA: TGTGCCAGCAGTGAGTACAGGGGTCGGAAACTGTTTTTT
D: TRBD1
length: 13
J: TRBJ1-4
size: once
V: TRBV2

CDR3: CASSLALVASLHEQYF
DNA: TGTGCCAGCAGCTTAGCGCTGGTAGCGTCTCTCCACGAGCAGTACTTC
D: NA
length: 16
J: TRBJ2-7
size: NA
V: TRBV7-9

CDR3: CASSLASSTDTQYF
DNA: TGCGCCAGCAGCTTGGCATCATCCACAGATACGCAGTATTTT
D: NA
length: 14
J: TRBJ2-3
size: NA
V: TRBV5-1

CDR3: CASSFYYRGGDTQYF
DNA: TGCGCCAGCAGCTTTTATTACAGGGGAGGAGATACGCAGTATTTT
D: NA
length: 15
J: TRBJ2-3
size: NA
V: TRBV5-1

CDR3: CASSQDVQNYEQYF
DNA: TGCGCCAGCAGCCAAGATGTCCAAAACTACGAGCAGTACTTC
D: NA
length: 14
J: TRBJ2-7
size: NA
V: TRBV4-1

CDR3: CPSERLAGGNTGELFF
DNA: TGCCCCAGCGAAAGGCTAGCGGGGGGCAACACCGGGGAGCTGTTTTTT
D: TRBD2
length: 16
J: TRBJ2-2
size: NA
V: TRBV5-1

CDR3: CASSPGTGSTEAFF
DNA: TGTGCCAGCAGCCCTGGGACAGGGAGCACTGAAGCTTTCTTT
D: TRBD1
length: 14
J: TRBJ1-1
size: NA
V: TRBV5-4

CDR3: CATSDSRGGGNQPQHF
DNA: TGTGCCACCAGTGATTCCCGAGGGGGGGGCAATCAGCCCCAGCATTTT
D: NA
length: 16
J: TRBJ1-5
size: NA
V: TRBV24-1

CDR3: CASSLGDRENTEAFF
DNA: TGCGCCAGCAGCTTGGGAGACAGAGAGAACACTGAAGCTTTCTTT
D: NA
length: 15
J: TRBJ1-1
size: once
V: TRBV5-1

CDR3: CASSPLPTAGANVLTF
DNA: TGTGCCAGCTCACCACTCCCGACAGCTGGGGCCAACGTCCTGACTTTC
D: NA
length: 16
J: TRBJ2-6
size: few
V: TRBV18

CDR3: CASSASGQGYTEAFF
DNA: TGTGCCAGTAGTGCCAGCGGACAGGGGTACACTGAAGCTTTCTTT
D: TRBD1
length: 15
J: TRBJ1-1
size: NA
V: TRBV19

CDR3: CATSRDRGEKLFF
DNA: TGTGCCACCAGCAGAGATAGGGGTGAAAAACTGTTTTTT
D: NA
length: 13
J: TRBJ1-4
size: NA
V: TRBV15

CDR3: CASSPSGGAYNEQFF
DNA: TGCGCCAGCAGCCCTAGCGGGGGGGCTTACAATGAGCAGTTCTTC
D: TRBD2
length: 15
J: TRBJ2-1
size: NA
V: TRBV4-1

CDR3: CASSLPGRASYEQYF
DNA: TGCGCCAGCAGCTTACCCGGGAGGGCCTCCTACGAGCAGTACTTC
D: TRBD2
length: 15
J: TRBJ2-7
size: NA
V: TRBV5-1

CDR3: CASGTGIWNQPQHF
DNA: TGTGCCAGTGGCACAGGGATTTGGAATCAGCCCCAGCATTTT
D: NA
length: 14
J: TRBJ1-5
size: NA
V: TRBV6-5

CDR3: CARSLEDGTRYEQYF
DNA: TGTGCCAGAAGCTTAGAAGACGGGACTCGCTACGAGCAGTACTTC
D: NA
length: 15
J: TRBJ2-7
size: NA
V: TRBV5-3

CDR3: CASSSRVRGNTEAFF
DNA: TGTGCCAGCAGCTCCCGTGTCAGGGGAAACACTGAAGCTTTCTTT
D: NA
length: 15
J: TRBJ1-1
size: NA
V: TRBV7-9

CDR3: CASSLRQTNTEAFF
DNA: TGTGCCAGCAGCTTAAGACAAACGAACACTGAAGCTTTCTTT
D: NA
length: 14
J: TRBJ1-1
size: few
V: TRBV11-1

CDR3: CASSKRLSTYEQYF
DNA: TGTGCCAGTAGTAAAAGACTATCTACTTACGAGCAGTACTTC
D: NA
length: 14
J: TRBJ2-7
size: NA
V: TRBV19

CDR3: CASSPPGGGGGNTIYF
DNA: TGTGCCAGCTCACCACCGGGAGGCGGGGGCGGAAACACCATATATTTT
D: NA
length: 16
J: TRBJ1-3
size: few
V: TRBV18

CDR3: CASSSGGGRDTGELFF
DNA: TGTGCCAGCAGCTCCGGGGGGGGCAGGGACACCGGGGAGCTGTTTTTT
D: TRBD2
length: 16
J: TRBJ2-2
size: few
V: TRBV7-9

CDR3: CASSTSDREHEKLFF
DNA: TGTGCCAGCAGTACTTCCGACAGGGAACATGAAAAACTGTTTTTT
D: TRBD1
length: 15
J: TRBJ1-4
size: NA
V: TRBV6-6

CDR3: CASSVEMLAGDFTGELFF
DNA: TGTGCCAGCAGCGTAGAAATGCTAGCGGGGGACTTCACCGGGGAGCTGTTTTTT
D: TRBD2
length: 18
J: TRBJ2-2
size: NA
V: TRBV9

CDR3: CASSQQVGNDEQFF
DNA: TGTGCCAGCAGCCAACAGGTGGGTAACGATGAGCAGTTCTTC
D: NA
length: 14
J: TRBJ2-1
size: NA
V: TRBV3-1/TRBV3-2

CDR3: CASSLDNSYEQYF
DNA: TGCGCCAGCAGCTTGGACAACTCCTACGAGCAGTACTTC
D: NA
length: 13
J: TRBJ2-7
size: NA
V: TRBV5-1

CDR3: CATETGVRGTEAFF
DNA: TGTGCCACCGAGACAGGGGTCCGGGGGACTGAAGCTTTCTTT
D: TRBD1
length: 14
J: TRBJ1-1
size: NA
V: TRBV6-5

CDR3: CASGANPYEQYF
DNA: TGTGCCAGCGGAGCAAACCCCTACGAGCAGTACTTC
D: NA
length: 12
J: TRBJ2-7
size: NA
V: TRBV7-8

CDR3: CASSLGYTTRGTEAFF
DNA: TGTGCCAGCAGCTTGGGCTATACTACCCGTGGGACTGAAGCTTTCTTT
D: NA
length: 16
J: TRBJ1-1
size: NA
V: TRBV5-5

CDR3: CASSFGDYTEAFF
DNA: TGTGCCAGCAGTTTCGGGGACTACACTGAAGCTTTCTTT
D: NA
length: 13
J: TRBJ1-1
size: NA
V: TRBV12-3/TRBV12-4

CDR3: CASKNRQGARTEAFF
DNA: TGTGCCAGTAAAAATCGGCAGGGGGCGCGAACTGAAGCTTTCTTT
D: TRBD1
length: 15
J: TRBJ1-1
size: NA
V: TRBV19

CDR3: CSAQGQGTYEQYF
DNA: TGCAGCGCTCAGGGACAGGGAACCTACGAGCAGTACTTC
D: TRBD1
length: 13
J: TRBJ2-7
size: NA
V: TRBV29-1

CDR3: CASHRQGVTEAFF
DNA: TGTGCCAGCCATCGACAGGGTGTTACTGAAGCTTTCTTT
D: TRBD1
length: 13
J: TRBJ1-1
size: NA
V: TRBV6-5

CDR3: CASSQGPLEGTGELFF
DNA: TGCGCCAGCAGCCAAGGTCCCCTAGAAGGCACCGGGGAGCTGTTTTTT
D: NA
length: 16
J: TRBJ2-2
size: NA
V: TRBV4-1

CDR3: CASSGQGKSIKQYF
DNA: TGTGCCAGCAGTGGACAGGGGAAATCAATCAAGCAGTACTTC
D: TRBD1
length: 14
J: TRBJ2-7
size: few
V: TRBV2

CDR3: CASSRGSGSLHEQYF
DNA: TGTGCCAGCAGCCGCGGCTCGGGGAGCCTGCACGAGCAGTACTTC
D: NA
length: 15
J: TRBJ2-7
size: few
V: TRBV7-3

CDR3: CASSLRSREGKLFF
DNA: TGCGCCAGCAGCTTAAGATCCAGGGAAGGGAAACTGTTTTTT
D: NA
length: 14
J: TRBJ1-4
size: NA
V: TRBV5-1

CDR3: CATSDSSGGLYNEQFF
DNA: TGTGCCACCAGTGACTCTAGCGGGGGGTTGTACAATGAGCAGTTCTTC
D: TRBD2
length: 16
J: TRBJ2-1
size: NA
V: TRBV24-1

CDR3: CASIPRGSYEQYF
DNA: TGTGCCAGTATTCCCCGGGGTTCCTACGAGCAGTACTTC
D: NA
length: 13
J: TRBJ2-7
size: NA
V: TRBV19

CDR3: CASTPVFQSVYGYTF
DNA: TGTGCCAGCACCCCCGTCTTTCAGAGCGTCTATGGCTACACCTTC
D: NA
length: 15
J: TRBJ1-2
size: few
V: TRBV27